One T cell receptor (beta chain) is described in this entry. Its antigen is not known. This table comes from immunoSEQ multiplex PCR, and its TCRdb copy is limited to in-frame clones, with some not included. Of about 120,000 clones listed, 90% are singletons. V was clipped by 4 bases and J by 1 base, with 8 bases between them. CDR1 and CDR2 (germline): SGHNT, YENEEA. The CDR3 has 13 amino acids. This sample is drawn from a study of T cell clones after liver transplantation. About the study: TCRbeta sequencing after a pre-transplant mixed lymphocyte reaction identified graft-donor-reactive clones, later tracked in post-transplant blood. Blood was drawn pre-transplant, before withdrawal, and after full or failed withdrawal.

Study-level findings and limits: Graft donor-reactive T cells may have migrated into the graft rather than being deleted.

V usage is TRBV11-3 and J usage is TRBJ2-7; possible D gene TRBD1, 6 bases. The receptor's source is a human patient who received a liver transplant. The T cells may come from the graft donor. The sequences come from CD4+ T cells from blood, collected 12 months after liver transplant. The CDR3 nucleotides are TGTGCCAGCAGCTCCGGGACATCCTACGAGCAGTACTTC. This sequence encodes CASSSGTSYEQYF.